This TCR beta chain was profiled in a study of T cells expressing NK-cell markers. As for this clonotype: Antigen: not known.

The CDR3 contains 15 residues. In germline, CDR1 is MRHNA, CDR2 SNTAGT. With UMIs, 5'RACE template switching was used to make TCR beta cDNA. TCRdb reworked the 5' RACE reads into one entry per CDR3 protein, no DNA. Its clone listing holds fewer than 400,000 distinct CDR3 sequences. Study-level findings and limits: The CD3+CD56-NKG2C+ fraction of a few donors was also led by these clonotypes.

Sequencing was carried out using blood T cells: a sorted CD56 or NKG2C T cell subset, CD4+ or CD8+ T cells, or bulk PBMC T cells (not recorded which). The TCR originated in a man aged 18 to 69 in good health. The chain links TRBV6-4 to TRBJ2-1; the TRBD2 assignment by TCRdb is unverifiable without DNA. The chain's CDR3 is CASSDIRGGSNEQFF.